The 16 T cell receptor beta chains given below trace back to one sample, sequenced in a study of PD-1 and CTLA-4 blockade in melanoma (dated by TCRdb to about 2021). The library was obtained by the immunoSEQ multiplex PCR assay. TCRdb re-hosts the immuneACCESS table, in-frame sequences only. Its copies lack some clones; in the studies checked, an unresolved V gene accounts for under half of them, and the cause for the rest is not known. For this sample the table gives about 32,000 clones, of which around 89% were detected only once. The ten most abundant clones make up around 6.7% of the sample. The source was CD8+ T cells from peripheral blood, collected from a patient given anti-PD-1 treatment. The receptors here all came from a human donor with melanoma.

The V and J genes are TRBV4-3 and TRBJ1-3; 9 bases line up with TRBD1. The CDR3 consists of 20 residues. Germline trimming cut 3 bases from V and 0 bases from J; bases unmatched to any gene: 15. Germline CDR1 and CDR2: LGHNA and YSLEER. CDR3 nucleotide sequence: TGCGCCAGCAGCCAGGCCAAGTATCGGGACAGGGTGCTCTCTGGAAACACCATATATTTT. Translating it yields CASSQAKYRDRVLSGNTIYF.

The chain has TRBV9 and TRBJ2-1; 11 positions match TRBD1. CDR1 is SGDLS, CDR2 YYNGEE, per germline. CDR3 length equals 14 residues. V lost 7 bases to trimming and J lost 9 bases; unmatched junction nucleotides: 9. This CDR3 reads CASSGGQGAGEQFF. The DNA of the CDR3 is TGTGCCAGCTCTGGCGGACAGGGGGCAGGTGAGCAGTTCTTC.

This chain uses TRBV9 with TRBJ2-7, with TRBD2 identical over 8 bases. The germline CDR1 and CDR2 sequences are SGDLS and YYNGEE. The J segment lost 2 bases and the V segment lost 0 bases, leaving 4 bases of the junction unmatched. The CDR3 has 15 residues. The chain's CDR3 is CASSVAAGGPYEQYF. The CDR3 region has the DNA TGTGCCAGCAGCGTAGCGGCGGGGGGCCCCTACGAGCAGTACTTC.

The chain joins TRBV1 to TRBJ2-1. TRBV1 counts as a pseudogene. This CDR3 is built from 15 residues. The CDR3 reads CTSSHRTRLDNEQFF. For the CDR3, the DNA is TGCACCAGCAGCCATAGAACACGGTTGGACAATGAGCAGTTCTTC.

This chain uses TRBV6-1 with TRBJ1-1, with no clear D. With 2 bases removed from V and 3 bases from J, the gap between germline ends came to 10 bases. There are 14 residues in the CDR3. CDR1 is MNHNS and CDR2 is SASEGT in the germline V gene. The CDR3 nucleotides read TGTGCCAGCAGTGAACTTCGGCGGGACACTGAAGCTTTCTTT. Its translation: CASSELRRDTEAFF.

The CDR3 bases are TGTGCCAGCAACCCAGGGGGCTTCTTGAACACTGAAGCTTTCTTT. Protein: CASNPGGFLNTEAFF. The rearrangement links TRBV28 to TRBJ1-1; 8 nucleotides align to TRBD1. The V segment lost 7 bases and the J segment 0 bases; nucleotides outside the gene matches: 7. The CDR3 is 15 residues long. The germline gives CDR1 MDHEN, CDR2 SYDVKM.

The gene calls are TRBV4-3 and TRBJ2-2, with D possibly TRBD1 on 6 matching bases. The CDR3 consists of 16 residues. Trimming stripped 4 bases from V and 0 bases from J, with 12 bases between. Germline V CDR1 and CDR2: LGHNA, YSLEER. The CDR3 coding sequence is TGCGCCAGCAGCCCCGAGGGGGTCGCGAACACCGGGGAGCTGTTTTTT. It specifies CASSPEGVANTGELFF.

The chain is built from TRBV5-4 and TRBJ2-1, with D maybe TRBD1 (5 bases). The germline gives CDR1 SGHNT, CDR2 YYREEE (reference sequence). With 8 bases removed from V and 0 bases from J, the gap between germline ends came to 9 bases. This CDR3 region has 13 residues. In DNA form, the CDR3 reads TGTGCCAGTGGCGACAGCTCCTACAATGAGCAGTTCTTC. Protein: CASGDSSYNEQFF.

The chain recombines TRBV29-1 with TRBJ1-1; D not certain. The V gene's germline CDR1 is SQVTM and CDR2 ANQGSEA. V lost 1 base and J lost 2, with 14 bases in between. This CDR3 region has 15 residues. CDR3 in amino acids: CSVEGIPGRNTEAFF. CDR3 nucleotides: TGCAGCGTTGAAGGCATACCGGGCCGAAACACTGAAGCTTTCTTT.

J is TRBJ2-7 and V is TRBV27; a possible D gene is TRBD2 (7 bases). Between the trimmed V and J ends, which lost 0 bases and 5 bases, there was a span of 14 bases. The CDR3 runs to 15 residues. Germline CDR1 and CDR2: MNHEY and SMNVEV (reference sequence). The DNA of the CDR3 is TGTGCCAGCAGTTTATCGGGGGGGGCGCGAGACGAGCAGTACTTC. It translates to CASSLSGGARDEQYF.

J is TRBJ2-3 and V is TRBV7-9; 7 bases line up with TRBD2. The ends lost 1 base at V and 0 bases at J; junction bases unmatched: 7. Germline V gene sequence: CDR1 SEHNR, CDR2 FQNEAQ (reference sequence). The CDR3 contains 17 residues. The CDR3 DNA sequence: TGTGCCAGCAGCTTAGGAGGGCTAGCGGATAGCACAGATACGCAGTATTTT. Protein: CASSLGGLADSTDTQYF.

The genes are TRBV9 and TRBJ2-7, with unresolved D. Germline values: CDR1 SGDLS, CDR2 YYNGEE. V was cut by 4 bases and J by 3 bases, with 11 bases left in between. This CDR3 has 13 residues. CDR3 coding DNA: TGTGCCAGCAGCCTATATGGGAACTACGAGCAGTACTTC. It specifies CASSLYGNYEQYF.

The CDR3 nucleotides are TGTGCCAGCCGCGTGGGGACAGCTTTTTTAATCTCCTATAATTCACCCCTCCACTTT. The encoded protein is CASRVGTAFLISYNSPLHF. The chain joins TRBV2 to TRBJ1-6; 7 nucleotides line up with TRBD1. The CDR3 has 19 residues. The germline CDR1 and CDR2 sequences are SNHLY and FYNNEI. Losses at the gene ends were 8 bases for V and 0 bases for J; bases not matched to a gene: 16.

The J gene is TRBJ2-1, the V gene TRBV7-9, with D possibly being TRBD1 (5 bases). CDR3 length equals 13 residues. Trimming stripped 8 bases from V and 5 bases from J, with 13 bases between. In germline, CDR1 is SEHNR, CDR2 FQNEAQ (reference sequence). CDR3 DNA: TGTGCCAGCGCAGGGTCCCCTCACAATGAGCAGTTCTTC. Its translation is CASAGSPHNEQFF.

V and J are TRBV6-2 or TRBV6-3 and TRBJ1-5; D perhaps matches TRBD1 (5 bases). V dropped 6 bases and J dropped 7 bases, with 19 bases sitting between them. Germline loops: CDR1 MNHEY, CDR2 SVGEGT. The CDR3 loop spans 15 amino acids. The CDR3 sequence is CASSTRGDRKQPQHF. The CDR3 DNA follows: TGTGCCAGCAGCACACGAGGGGATCGAAAACAGCCCCAGCATTTT.

The chain is built from TRBV15 and TRBJ1-1, with D possibly being TRBD1 (5 bases). The CDR3 loop spans 15 amino acids. V lost 1 base, J lost 1 base, and 10 bases lay in between. Germline assignment: CDR1 LNHNV and CDR2 YYDKDF (reference sequence). This CDR3 is CATSRVRGENTEAFF. As DNA, the CDR3 is TGTGCCACCAGCAGAGTCCGGGGGGAGAACACTGAAGCTTTCTTT. The full variable domain, with the rest looked up from reference TRBV15 and TRBJ1-1, is DAMVIQNPRYQVTQFGKPVTLSCSQTLNHNVMYWYQQKSSQAPKLLFHYYDKDFNNEADTPDNFQSRRPNTSFCFLDIRSPGLGDTAMYLCATSRVRGENTEAFFGQGTRLTVV.